Sequencing of this T cell receptor (beta chain) was carried out in a study of radiotherapy plus CTLA-4 blockade in lung cancer. Points from the study as a whole: In blood, TCR clones derived from the tumor expanded after radiotherapy plus ipilimumab. Early shifts in blood T cell clones, with interferon-beta, reportedly predicted response best.

Each patient with chemo-refractory metastatic non-small-cell lung cancer was treated with focal radiation plus CTLA-4 blockade using ipilimumab. For this clone: The antigen is unknown.

Germline V gene sequence: CDR1 SQVTM, CDR2 ANQGSEA. V lost 6 bases, J lost 6 bases, and 7 bases stayed unmatched. CDR3 size: 13 residues. The method was immunoSEQ multiplex PCR; TCRdb's version includes in-frame clones alone and lacks a portion of them. The table shows more than 40,000 clones, with about 88% occurring only once. Sequenced material: peripheral blood, taken from a patient treated with radiotherapy plus ipilimumab. The V and J genes are TRBV29-1 and TRBJ1-1, with 10 bases aligning to TRBD1. The receptor was isolated from a human donor with non-small cell lung cancer whose response to radiotherapy plus ipilimumab could not be evaluated. The CDR3 spells CSVPTGGASEAFF. The CDR3 region has the DNA TGCAGCGTCCCGACAGGGGGCGCCTCTGAAGCTTTCTTT. Complete variable domain (other parts from reference TRBV29-1 and TRBJ1-1): SAVISQKPSRDICQRGTSLTIQCQVDSQVTMMFWYRQQPGQSLTLIATANQGSEATYESGFVIDKFPISRPNLTFSTLTVSNMSPEDSSIYLCSVPTGGASEAFFGQGTRLTVV.